Below, 27 T cell receptor beta chains from the same sample are listed, as sequenced in a study of T-cell reconstitution after alpha-beta-depleted transplantation in children. Unique molecular identifiers were built into the TCRbeta library. From the PCR reads, TCRdb called clonotypes with MiXCR, one entry per CDR3 protein. The sample shows 800,000 to 1,000,000 distinct CDR3 sequences, around 30% of them seen only once. The sequenced sample was PBMCs, mostly from graft donor cells, obtained 360 days after TCRalphabeta/CD19-depleted stem cell transplant. These TCRs come from a boy in the first two years of life who had a stem cell transplant for SCID, so the T cells may come from the graft donor.

CDR3 sequence: CASSEVGEQYF. CDR3 DNA: TGTGCCAGCAGTGAAGTTGGGGAGCAGTACTTC. This chain connects TRBV6-1 to TRBJ2-7; no firm D call. Germline CDR1 is MNHNS and CDR2 is SASEGT. Trimming took off 1 base at V and 7 bases at J, with 5 bases between the two ends. The CDR3 totals 11 residues.

The chain uses TRBV5-1 and TRBJ2-7, with TRBD1 matching 7 bases. The V segment lost 4 bases and the J segment 3 bases; nucleotides outside the gene matches: 7. Germline-derived CDR1 and CDR2 are SGHRS and YFSETQ. The CDR3 totals 14 residues. CDR3 loop: CASSPSGTDYEQYF. The CDR3 DNA follows: TGCGCCAGCAGCCCTTCCGGGACAGACTACGAGCAGTACTTC.

The gene calls are TRBV4-3 and TRBJ2-5; D perhaps matches TRBD2 (7 bases). V lost 4 bases and J 1 base, leaving 22 bases between the germline ends. The CDR3 has 18 residues. In germline, CDR1 is LGHNA, CDR2 YSLEER. DNA of the CDR3: TGCGCCAGCAGCCCCAACCCGGCTTTACGGGGGGCCCAAGAGACCCAGTACTTC. It is translated as CASSPNPALRGAQETQYF.

This clonotype was seen more than once but under ten times. CDR3 in amino acids: CSVRGWGNEKLFF. The CDR3 nucleotides read TGCAGCGTTAGGGGTTGGGGCAATGAAAAACTGTTTTTT. The V gene is TRBV29-1, the J gene TRBJ1-4, with a weak D call TRBD1 (5 bases). V was trimmed by 5 bases and J by 5 bases, leaving 12 bases between them. Germline CDR1 SQVTM, CDR2 ANQGSEA. The CDR3 is 13 residues long.

This clonotype has a count of ten or more. The V gene is TRBV12-3 or TRBV12-4, the J gene TRBJ2-1; TRBD1 is a possible D gene (5 bases). The CDR3 contains 16 residues. The V and J ends lost 2 bases and 0 bases respectively, with 11 bases between them. CDR3 sequence (DNA): TGTGCCAGCAGTTTAAGACAGCGAAGCTCCTACAATGAGCAGTTCTTC. This sequence encodes CASSLRQRSSYNEQFF.

The rearrangement joins TRBV20-1 to TRBJ2-7, with 9 bases fitting TRBD1. Germline V gene sequence: CDR1 DFQATT, CDR2 SNEGSKA (reference sequence). With V trimmed by 1 base and J by 1 base, 8 bases remained unmatched. This CDR3 is built from 16 residues. As DNA, the CDR3 is TGCAGTGCTAGAGGGGTCAGGACAGGGGTATCCTACGAGCAGTACTTC. It is translated as CSARGVRTGVSYEQYF.

V is TRBV5-1 and J is TRBJ1-1, with a possible D match to TRBD1 (5 bases). Trimming shortened V by 2 bases and J by 1 base, and 12 bases separated the two germline ends. The CDR3 totals 15 residues. Germline CDR1 is SGHRS and CDR2 is YFSETQ. CDR3 amino acids: CASSLEQAPNTEAFF. For the CDR3, the DNA is TGCGCCAGCAGCTTAGAACAGGCGCCGAACACTGAAGCTTTCTTT.

The rearrangement joins TRBV20-1 to TRBJ2-2; D could derive from TRBD1 or TRBD2 (5 bases each). This CDR3 has 15 amino acids. Trimming left V 3 bases short and J 9 bases short, with 20 bases between. Germline values: CDR1 DFQATT, CDR2 SNEGSKA (reference sequence). The CDR3: CSARYKGPGLRELFF. In DNA, the CDR3 is TGCAGTGCTAGGTATAAGGGACCAGGCCTACGGGAGCTGTTTTTT.

CDR3 in amino acids: CSARARNLLLRRVTEAFF. The CDR3 coding sequence is TGCAGTGCTAGGGCAAGGAACCTCCTACTAAGAAGGGTGACTGAAGCTTTCTTT. V and J are TRBV20-1 and TRBJ1-1; D is unresolved. Germline V lookup: CDR1 DFQATT, CDR2 SNEGSKA (reference sequence). The CDR3 is made up of 18 amino acids. The V end lost 3 bases, the J end lost 5 bases, and 28 bases lay between the germline ends.

This chain joins TRBV20-1 and TRBJ2-1; tentatively, D is TRBD2 (5 bases). The germline gives CDR1 DFQATT, CDR2 SNEGSKA (reference sequence). Trimming pared 5 bases from V and 5 bases from J, leaving 13 bases between. CDR3 length: 13 residues. In DNA form, the CDR3 reads TGCAGTGCTTTACTAGGATCCCACAATGAGCAGTTCTTC. It is translated as CSALLGSHNEQFF.

This clonotype has only a few counts. The chain is built from TRBV20-1 and TRBJ1-4, with D hard to call. Germline CDR1 and CDR2: DFQATT and SNEGSKA (reference sequence). The CDR3 covers 11 residues. Trimming took 5 bases from V and 5 from J, leaving 6 bases between them. As DNA, the CDR3 is TGCAGTGCTGGCAAAAATGAAAAACTGTTTTTT. This encodes CSAGKNEKLFF.

The genes are TRBV12-3 or TRBV12-4 and TRBJ2-1, with D possibly being TRBD2 (6 bases). CDR3 length: 14 amino acids. V lost 8 bases and J lost 8, with 19 bases in between. CDR3 residues: CASCLGGAQDEQFF. CDR3 bases: TGTGCCAGCTGCCTCGGAGGGGCCCAAGATGAGCAGTTCTTC.

This clonotype has more than one count but fewer than ten. The rearrangement joins TRBV5-6 to TRBJ1-2; TRBD1 might be the D (5 bases). This CDR3 contains 15 residues. CDR1 and CDR2 from the germline V gene are SGHDT and YYEEEE. V lost 1 base, J lost 8 bases, and 18 bases lay in between. The CDR3 DNA follows: TGTGCCAGCAGCTTGAAAAGGCCGGGACTTGAGGGCTACACCTTC. Protein product: CASSLKRPGLEGYTF.

The chain joins TRBV4-1 to TRBJ1-2; 8 positions agree with TRBD1. This CDR3 contains 15 residues. The germline CDR1 and CDR2 sequences are MGHRA and YSYEKL. After removal of 2 bases from V and 2 bases from J, the junction contained 4 bases not matched to a gene. In nucleotides, the CDR3 is TGCGCCAGCAGCCAACCTAGACAGGGGAACTATGGCTACACCTTC. It encodes CASSQPRQGNYGYTF.

This clonotype was recorded a few times. The rearrangement links TRBV20-1 to TRBJ2-3; 10 bases line up with TRBD2. Germline assignment: CDR1 DFQATT and CDR2 SNEGSKA (reference sequence). V gave up 1 base and J gave up 3 bases; unmatched junction bases: 1. The CDR3 sequence is 14 residues long. The DNA of the CDR3 is TGCAGTGCTAGAGCTAGCGGGGGTACAGATACGCAGTATTTT. It encodes CSARASGGTDTQYF.

The sample holds many counts of this clonotype. This chain connects TRBV5-1 to TRBJ2-2; the D is unclear. The germline V gene has CDR1 SGHRS and CDR2 YFSETQ. The CDR3 is 12 residues long. V was shortened by 4 bases and J by 1 base, with 2 bases between the two germline ends. For the CDR3, the DNA is TGCGCCAGCAGCCTGAACACCGGGGAGCTGTTTTTT. It codes for CASSLNTGELFF.

This clonotype has a handful of counts. This sequence joins TRBV24-1 and TRBJ2-2; possible D gene TRBD1, 5 bases. Germline assignment: CDR1 KGHDR and CDR2 SFDVKD. V gave up 5 bases and J gave up 5 bases, with 14 bases separating them. This CDR3 contains 15 residues. The CDR3 sequence is CATSAGQINTGELFF. Here the CDR3 DNA reads TGTGCCACCAGTGCAGGGCAGATAAATACCGGGGAGCTGTTTTTT.

This clonotype has ten or more counts. The chain couples TRBV5-1 to TRBJ2-2; D is unclear. The CDR3 has 14 residues. V gave up 0 bases and J gave up 1 base, with 4 bases separating them. Germline values: CDR1 SGHRS, CDR2 YFSETQ. For the CDR3, the DNA is TGCGCCAGCAGCTTGGCCAGGAACACCGGGGAGCTGTTTTTT. Encoded protein: CASSLARNTGELFF.

The sample holds a few counts of this clonotype. The J gene is TRBJ2-2, the V gene TRBV28; D ambiguous. Trimming stripped 4 bases from V and 0 bases from J, with 15 bases between. This CDR3 contains 17 residues. The germline V gene has CDR1 MDHEN and CDR2 SYDVKM. CDR3 in DNA: TGTGCCAGCAGTTGGGCCGCAGGCGCCTCGAACACCGGGGAGCTGTTTTTT. This encodes CASSWAAGASNTGELFF.

This chain links TRBV5-1 with TRBJ2-7; D possibly matches TRBD1 or TRBD2 (6 bases each). Germline values: CDR1 SGHRS, CDR2 YFSETQ. Trimming took 2 bases from V and 2 from J, leaving 17 bases between them. The CDR3 extends over 16 amino acids. CDR3 bases: TGCGCCAGCAGCTTATTCGGGGGCAGTGGGACCTACGAGCAGTACTTC. It yields the protein CASSLFGGSGTYEQYF. Using reference TRBV5-1 and TRBJ2-7 for the parts outside the CDR3, the full variable domain is KAGVTQTPRYLIKTRGQQVTLSCSPISGHRSVSWYQQTPGQGLQFLFEYFSETQRNKGNFPGRFSGRQFSNSRSEMNVSTLELGDSALYLCASSLFGGSGTYEQYFGPGTRLTVT.

As DNA, the CDR3 is TGTGCCAGCTGCCTAGACCTGAACAATGAGCAGTTCTTC. Its translation: CASCLDLNNEQFF. The chain recombines TRBV12-3 or TRBV12-4 with TRBJ2-1; D remains ambiguous. The CDR3 covers 13 residues. V lost 8 bases and J lost 5, with 13 bases in between.

The V call is TRBV5-1, the J call TRBJ1-1; D unclear. The germline V and J ends were trimmed by 0 bases and 1 base, with 13 bases remaining between them. From germline, CDR1 is SGHRS and CDR2 YFSETQ. The CDR3 extends over 16 amino acids. The CDR3 DNA is TGCGCCAGCAGCTTGGCCGATCAGTCCTGGAACACTGAAGCTTTCTTT. Its translation: CASSLADQSWNTEAFF.

This clonotype has just a few counts. J is TRBJ2-6 and V is TRBV20-1; D gene ambiguous. Germline assignment: CDR1 DFQATT and CDR2 SNEGSKA (reference sequence). This CDR3 spans 15 amino acids. V was cut by 6 bases and J by 1 base, with 13 bases left in between. CDR3 sequence: CSARRVGSGANVLTF. The CDR3 nucleotides are TGCAGTGCGAGACGGGTTGGTTCTGGGGCCAACGTCCTGACTTTC.

This chain joins TRBV16 and TRBJ2-6; maybe TRBD2 (5 bases). There are 16 residues in the CDR3. Per the germline V gene, CDR1 is KGHSY and CDR2 is FQNENV. V dropped 4 bases and J dropped 3 bases, with 13 bases sitting between them. The CDR3 DNA reads as TGTGCCAGCAGCCTCGCTAACGGGGTTGGGGCCAACGTCCTGACTTTC. This translates into CASSLANGVGANVLTF.

This chain joins TRBV29-1 and TRBJ2-1; no firm D call. V lost 4 bases to trimming and J lost 0 bases, with 10 bases between them. The CDR3 totals 14 residues. Germline CDR1 is SQVTM and CDR2 is ANQGSEA. CDR3: CSVVPQSSYNEQFF. CDR3 DNA: TGCAGCGTTGTCCCCCAGAGCTCCTACAATGAGCAGTTCTTC.

This chain links TRBV5-1 with TRBJ1-2, with D maybe TRBD1 (5 bases). The CDR3 totals 16 residues. The V and J ends lost 4 bases and 2 bases respectively, with 18 bases between them. The germline V gene has CDR1 SGHRS and CDR2 YFSETQ. CDR3 region: CASSTSPQGINYGYTF. The CDR3 DNA sequence: TGCGCCAGCAGCACCTCCCCGCAGGGAATCAACTATGGCTACACCTTC.

J is TRBJ2-1 and V is TRBV15; 8 bases are shared with TRBD2. V shed 0 bases, J shed 4 bases, and the junction held 2 bases outside the gene matches. CDR3 length: 15 amino acids. Germline loops: CDR1 LNHNV, CDR2 YYDKDF (reference sequence). The CDR3 sequence is CATSRDASGYNEQFF. CDR3 coding DNA: TGTGCCACCAGCAGAGACGCTAGCGGGTACAATGAGCAGTTCTTC.